This T cell receptor (beta chain) was recorded in a study of post-analysis software for immune sequencing data. Study-level information: Progressive-relapsing, secondary progressive and relapsing-remitting multiple sclerosis were among the disease courses included.

Study-wide results and limits: TRBV5-6, TRBV5-1 and TRBV20-1 belonged to a set of about five TRBV segments that were more frequent in patients than controls. Versus controls, multiple sclerosis patients showed significantly lower diversity (normalized Chao1). Clustering by F measure revealed strong co-clustering among samples prepared together in one batch.

cDNA libraries of TCR beta carried unique molecular identifiers. From around 0.96 to 9.9 million T cells, roughly 530,000 cDNA molecules were obtained. In TCRdb, the PCR reads were re-called with MiXCR into one record per CDR3 protein. The table includes 800,000 to 950,000 distinct CDR3 sequences, around 50% detected once. V lost 8 bases, J lost 5 bases, and 10 bases stayed unmatched. This CDR3 comprises 15 residues. This clonotype was counted a few times. Its antigen is as yet unknown. The chain uses TRBV12-3 or TRBV12-4 and TRBJ2-2; 8 bases align to TRBD2. This TCR was sampled from a girl aged 5-17 years with multiple sclerosis. Source material: blood. The CDR3 DNA reads as TGTGCCAGCGGGACGAGCGGGAGAAATACCGGGGAGCTGTTTTTT. This encodes CASGTSGRNTGELFF.